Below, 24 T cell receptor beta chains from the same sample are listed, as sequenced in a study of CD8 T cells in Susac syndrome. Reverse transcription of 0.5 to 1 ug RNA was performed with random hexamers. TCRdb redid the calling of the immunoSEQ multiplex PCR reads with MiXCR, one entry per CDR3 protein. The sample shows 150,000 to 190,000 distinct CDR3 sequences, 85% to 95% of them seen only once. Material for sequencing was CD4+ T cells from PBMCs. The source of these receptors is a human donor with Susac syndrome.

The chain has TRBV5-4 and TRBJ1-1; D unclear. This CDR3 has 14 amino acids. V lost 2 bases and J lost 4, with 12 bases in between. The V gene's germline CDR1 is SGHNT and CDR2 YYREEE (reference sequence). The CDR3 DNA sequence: TGTGCCAGCAGCTTCCGGGAGGGAATCACTGAAGCTTTCTTT. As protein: CASSFREGITEAFF.

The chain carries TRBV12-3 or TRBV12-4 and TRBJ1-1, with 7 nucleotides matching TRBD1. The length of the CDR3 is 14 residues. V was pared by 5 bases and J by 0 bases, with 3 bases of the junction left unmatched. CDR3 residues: CASSKGQMNTEAFF. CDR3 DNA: TGTGCCAGCAGTAAGGGACAGATGAACACTGAAGCTTTCTTT.

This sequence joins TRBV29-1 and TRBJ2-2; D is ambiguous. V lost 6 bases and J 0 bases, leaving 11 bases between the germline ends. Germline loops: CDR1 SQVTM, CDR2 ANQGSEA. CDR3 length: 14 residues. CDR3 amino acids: CSVHGPSNTGELFF. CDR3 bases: TGCAGCGTACACGGGCCCTCGAACACCGGGGAGCTGTTTTTT.

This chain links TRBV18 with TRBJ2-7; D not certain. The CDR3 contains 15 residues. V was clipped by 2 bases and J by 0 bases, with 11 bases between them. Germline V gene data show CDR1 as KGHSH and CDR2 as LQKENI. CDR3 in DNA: TGTGCCAGCTCACCAGGCAAATCAAGCTCCTACGAGCAGTACTTC. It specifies CASSPGKSSSYEQYF.

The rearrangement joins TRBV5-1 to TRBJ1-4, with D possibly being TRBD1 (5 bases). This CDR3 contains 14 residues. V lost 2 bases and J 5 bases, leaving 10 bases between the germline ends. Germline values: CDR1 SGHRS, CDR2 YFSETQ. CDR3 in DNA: TGCGCCAGCAGCTTAGACAGCAAGAATGAAAAACTGTTTTTT. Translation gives CASSLDSKNEKLFF.

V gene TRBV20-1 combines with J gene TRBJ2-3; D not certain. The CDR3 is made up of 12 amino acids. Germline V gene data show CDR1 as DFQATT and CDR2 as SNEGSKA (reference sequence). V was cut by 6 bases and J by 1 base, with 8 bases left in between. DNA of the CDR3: TGCAGTGCCCGAAGGGGCACAGATACGCAGTATTTT. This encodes CSARRGTDTQYF.

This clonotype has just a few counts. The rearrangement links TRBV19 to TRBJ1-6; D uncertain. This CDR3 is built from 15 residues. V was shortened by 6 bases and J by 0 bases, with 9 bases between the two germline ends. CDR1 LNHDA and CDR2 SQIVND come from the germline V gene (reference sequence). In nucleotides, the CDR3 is TGTGCCAGTAGCGTCCAGAGCTCCTATAATTCACCCCTCCACTTT. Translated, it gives CASSVQSSYNSPLHF.

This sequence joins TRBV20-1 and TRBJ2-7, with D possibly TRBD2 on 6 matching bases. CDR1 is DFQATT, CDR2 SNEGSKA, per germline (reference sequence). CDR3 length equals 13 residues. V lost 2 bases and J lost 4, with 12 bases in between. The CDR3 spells CSARFRGGYEQYF. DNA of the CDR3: TGCAGTGCTAGATTCCGGGGAGGATACGAGCAGTACTTC.

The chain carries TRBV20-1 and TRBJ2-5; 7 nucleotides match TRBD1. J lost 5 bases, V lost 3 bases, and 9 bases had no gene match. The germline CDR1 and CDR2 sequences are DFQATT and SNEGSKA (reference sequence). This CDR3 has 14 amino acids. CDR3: CSASGDRVPETQYF. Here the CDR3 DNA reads TGCAGTGCTAGCGGAGACAGGGTCCCCGAGACCCAGTACTTC.

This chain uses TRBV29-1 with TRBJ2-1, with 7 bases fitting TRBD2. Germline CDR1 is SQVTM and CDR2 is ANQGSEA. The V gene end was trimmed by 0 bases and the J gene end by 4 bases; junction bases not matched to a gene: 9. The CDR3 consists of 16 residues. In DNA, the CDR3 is TGCAGCGTTGAAGACCAGCCGGGACTAAGATACAATGAGCAGTTCTTC. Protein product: CSVEDQPGLRYNEQFF.

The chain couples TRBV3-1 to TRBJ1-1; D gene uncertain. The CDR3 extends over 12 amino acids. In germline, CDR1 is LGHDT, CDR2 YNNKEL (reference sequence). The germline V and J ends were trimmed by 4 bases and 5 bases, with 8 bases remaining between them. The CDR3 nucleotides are TGTGCCAGCAGCCTTAGGGAGACTGAAGCTTTCTTT. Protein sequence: CASSLRETEAFF. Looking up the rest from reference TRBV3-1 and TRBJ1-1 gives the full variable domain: DTAVSQTPKYLVTQMGNDKSIKCEQNLGHDTMYWYKQDSKKFLKIMFSYNNKELIINETVPNRFSPKSPDKAHLNLHINSLELGDSAVYFCASSLRETEAFFGQGTRLTVV.

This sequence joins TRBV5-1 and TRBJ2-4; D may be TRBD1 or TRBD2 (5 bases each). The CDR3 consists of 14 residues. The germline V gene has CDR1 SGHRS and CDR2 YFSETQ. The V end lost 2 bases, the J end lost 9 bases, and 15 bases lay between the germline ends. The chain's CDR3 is CASSFTGPEGIQYF. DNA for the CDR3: TGCGCCAGCAGCTTTACGGGACCAGAAGGCATTCAGTACTTC. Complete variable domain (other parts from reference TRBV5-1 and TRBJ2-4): KAGVTQTPRYLIKTRGQQVTLSCSPISGHRSVSWYQQTPGQGLQFLFEYFSETQRNKGNFPGRFSGRQFSNSRSEMNVSTLELGDSALYLCASSFTGPEGIQYFGAGTRLSVL.

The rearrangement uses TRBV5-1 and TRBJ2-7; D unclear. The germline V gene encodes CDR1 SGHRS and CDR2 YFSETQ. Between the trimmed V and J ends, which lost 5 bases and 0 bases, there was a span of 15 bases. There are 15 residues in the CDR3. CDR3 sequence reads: CASSTPAPGSYEQYF. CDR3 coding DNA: TGCGCCAGCAGTACCCCAGCCCCTGGCTCCTACGAGCAGTACTTC. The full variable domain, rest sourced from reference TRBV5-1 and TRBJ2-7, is KAGVTQTPRYLIKTRGQQVTLSCSPISGHRSVSWYQQTPGQGLQFLFEYFSETQRNKGNFPGRFSGRQFSNSRSEMNVSTLELGDSALYLCASSTPAPGSYEQYFGPGTRLTVT.

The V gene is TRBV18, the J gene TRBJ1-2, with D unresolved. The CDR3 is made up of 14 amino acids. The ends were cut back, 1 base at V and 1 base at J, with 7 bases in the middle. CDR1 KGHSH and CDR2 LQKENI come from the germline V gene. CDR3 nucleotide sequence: TGTGCCAGCTCACCACAAGGACTTAACTATGGCTACACCTTC. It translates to CASSPQGLNYGYTF.

In nucleotides, the CDR3 is TGTGCCAGCAGTTACTCCCAGGGTGGGGGCACTGAAGCTTTCTTT. Translated, it gives CASSYSQGGGTEAFF. V and J are TRBV6-6 and TRBJ1-1; D is perhaps TRBD1 (5 bases). The CDR3 runs to 15 residues. Germline V lookup: CDR1 MNHNY, CDR2 SVGAGI (reference sequence). Trimming took off 0 bases at V and 4 bases at J, with 12 bases between the two ends.

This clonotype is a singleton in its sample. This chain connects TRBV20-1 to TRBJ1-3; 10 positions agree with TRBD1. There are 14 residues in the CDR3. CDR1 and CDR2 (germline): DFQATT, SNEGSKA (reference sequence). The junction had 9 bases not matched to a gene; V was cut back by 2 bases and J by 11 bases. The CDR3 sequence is CSARLTGGNSAIYF. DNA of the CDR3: TGCAGTGCTAGACTGACAGGGGGCAATTCGGCCATATATTTT.

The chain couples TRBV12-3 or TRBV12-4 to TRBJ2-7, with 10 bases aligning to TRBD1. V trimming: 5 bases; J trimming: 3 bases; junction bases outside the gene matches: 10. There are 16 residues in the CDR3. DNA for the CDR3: TGTGCCAGCAGTCTACCCCCCGGGACAGGGGACTACGAGCAGTACTTC. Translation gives CASSLPPGTGDYEQYF.

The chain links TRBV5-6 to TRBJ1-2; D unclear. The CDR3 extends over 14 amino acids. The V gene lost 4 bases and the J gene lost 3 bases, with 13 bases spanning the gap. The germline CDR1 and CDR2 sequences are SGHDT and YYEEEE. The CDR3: CASSRSPGDYGYTF. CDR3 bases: TGTGCCAGCAGCCGGTCCCCTGGAGACTATGGCTACACCTTC.

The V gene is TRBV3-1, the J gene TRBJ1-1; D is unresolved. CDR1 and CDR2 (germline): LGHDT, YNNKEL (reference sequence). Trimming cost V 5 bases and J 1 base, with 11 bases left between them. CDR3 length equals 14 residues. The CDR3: CASSFHRWNTEAFF. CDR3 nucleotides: TGTGCCAGCAGCTTCCATAGGTGGAACACTGAAGCTTTCTTT.

CDR3 residues: CSASPDDTF. DNA for the CDR3: TGCAGTGCTAGCCCCGATGACACCTTC. The chain employs TRBV20-1 and TRBJ1-2; D is undetermined. The V end was cut by 3 bases, the J end by 12 bases, with 8 bases between. The CDR3 has 9 residues. CDR1 is DFQATT, CDR2 SNEGSKA, per germline (reference sequence).

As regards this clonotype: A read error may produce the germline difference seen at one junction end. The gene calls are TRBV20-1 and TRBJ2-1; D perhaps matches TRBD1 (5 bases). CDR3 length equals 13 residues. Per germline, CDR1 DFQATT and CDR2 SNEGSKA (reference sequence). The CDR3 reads CSARGIVGDEQFF. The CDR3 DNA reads TGCAGTGCCAGAGGTATCGTAGGGGATGAGCAGTTCTTC.

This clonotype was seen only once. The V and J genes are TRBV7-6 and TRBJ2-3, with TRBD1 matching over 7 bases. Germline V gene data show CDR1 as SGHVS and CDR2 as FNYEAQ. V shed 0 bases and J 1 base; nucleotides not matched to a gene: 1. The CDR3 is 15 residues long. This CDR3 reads CASSLATGRTDTQYF. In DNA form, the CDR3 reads TGTGCCAGCAGCTTAGCGACAGGGCGCACAGATACGCAGTATTTT.

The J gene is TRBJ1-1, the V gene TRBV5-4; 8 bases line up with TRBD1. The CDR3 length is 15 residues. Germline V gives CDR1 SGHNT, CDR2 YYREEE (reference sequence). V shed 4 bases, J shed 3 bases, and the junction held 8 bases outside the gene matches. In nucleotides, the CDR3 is TGTGCCAGCAGCCCCTTACAGGGGGGAGACACTGAAGCTTTCTTT. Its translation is CASSPLQGGDTEAFF.

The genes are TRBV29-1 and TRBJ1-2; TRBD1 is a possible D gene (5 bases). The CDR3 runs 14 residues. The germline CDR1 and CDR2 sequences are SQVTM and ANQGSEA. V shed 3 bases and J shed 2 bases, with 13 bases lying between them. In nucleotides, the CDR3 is TGCAGCGTTGAGGGGGTGGTACAGAACTATGGCTACACCTTC. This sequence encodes CSVEGVVQNYGYTF.